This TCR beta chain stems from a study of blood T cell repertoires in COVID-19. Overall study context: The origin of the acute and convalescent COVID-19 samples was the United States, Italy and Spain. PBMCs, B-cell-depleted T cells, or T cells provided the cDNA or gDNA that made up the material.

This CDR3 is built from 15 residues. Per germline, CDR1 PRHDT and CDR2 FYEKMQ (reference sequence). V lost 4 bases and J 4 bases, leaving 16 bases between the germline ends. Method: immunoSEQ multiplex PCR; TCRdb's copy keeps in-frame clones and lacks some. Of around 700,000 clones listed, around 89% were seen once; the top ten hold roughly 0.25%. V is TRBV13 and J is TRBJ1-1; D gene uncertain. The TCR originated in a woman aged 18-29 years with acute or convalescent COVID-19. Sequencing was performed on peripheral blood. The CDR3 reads CASSWREGGSTEAFF. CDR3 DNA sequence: TGTGCCAGCAGCTGGAGGGAGGGAGGGAGCACTGAAGCTTTCTTT.